The clone carrying this T cell receptor (beta chain) showed up many times. As yet, its antigen is unknown. Then a second PCR, running about 6 to 11 cycles, was carried out with a sample-barcoded 5' primer and a J-beta primer mix. TCRdb independently ran MiXCR on the 5' RACE reads; one entry per CDR3 protein. The data show about 680,000 distinct CDR3 sequences, around half seen once. This entry belongs to a study of blood T cells in healthy people across ages. General study findings and limits: Diversity figures based on one million T cells were deemed too low. Donors of long life had a larger count of naive CD4+ cells and greater diversity than aged donors.

Healthy Caucasians from Russia aged roughly 6 to 100 served as donors. Isolated per sample were at least 7 million PBMCs. There are 14 residues in the CDR3. After removal of 4 bases from V and 4 bases from J, the junction contained 5 bases not matched to a gene. The germline CDR1 and CDR2 sequences are SGHTA and FQGNSA. The V call is TRBV7-2, the J call TRBJ2-3; 7 bases map to TRBD1. The TCR comes from a woman aged 60-75 years in good health. The sample consisted of blood. CDR3 residues: CASSSQGVSDTQYF. CDR3 coding DNA: TGTGCCAGCAGCTCTCAGGGGGTCTCAGATACGCAGTATTTT.